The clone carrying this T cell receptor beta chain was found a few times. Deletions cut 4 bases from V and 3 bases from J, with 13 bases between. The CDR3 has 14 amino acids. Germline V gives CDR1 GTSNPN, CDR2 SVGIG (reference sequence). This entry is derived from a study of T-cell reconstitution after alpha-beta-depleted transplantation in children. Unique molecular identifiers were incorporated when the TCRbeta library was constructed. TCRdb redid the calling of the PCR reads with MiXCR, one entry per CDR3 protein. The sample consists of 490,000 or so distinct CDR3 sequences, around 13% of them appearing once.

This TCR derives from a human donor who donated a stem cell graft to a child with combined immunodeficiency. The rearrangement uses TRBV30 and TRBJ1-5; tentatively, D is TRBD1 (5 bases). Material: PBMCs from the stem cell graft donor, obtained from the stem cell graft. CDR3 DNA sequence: TGTGCCTGGAACCCAGGGCCCTACAATCAGCCCCAGCATTTT. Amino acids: CAWNPGPYNQPQHF. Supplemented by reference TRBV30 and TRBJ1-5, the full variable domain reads SQTIHQWPATLVQPVGSPLSLECTVEGTSNPNLYWYRQAAGRGLQLLFYSVGIGQISSEVPQNLSASRPQDRQFILSSKKLLLSDSGFYLCAWNPGPYNQPQHFGDGTRLSIL.